These T cell receptor beta chains were read from a single sample in a study of shared clonotypes between healthy human individuals. The repertoire was sequenced with immunoSEQ multiplex PCR; TCRdb's copy has only in-frame clones and lacks some. The sample contains about 330,000 clones, under 80% of which appear only once. The sequenced material came from memory CD4+ T cells sorted from blood. These receptors were taken from a man younger than 45 in good health. Each CDR3 is given without its conserved first and last residue. Fields, in order: J gene, CDR3 length, V gene, clone size, CDR3 protein. The size field is filled for only some rows; it gives once, few, many or a size class.

TRBJ2-2	13	TRBV6-5	.	ASRGTLANTGELF
TRBJ1-5	12	TRBV30	.	AWGRGAPNQPQH
TRBJ2-5	14	TRBV5-5	.	ASSLLGVGSQETQY
TRBJ1-1	11	TRBV28	.	ASSKQGNTEAF
TRBJ2-7	13	TRBV2	.	ASVPQFSLAGEQY
TRBJ1-5	10	TRBV25-1	few	ASRDGGGPQH
TRBJ2-5	14	TRBV7-6	.	ASSSGQGYDLETQY
TRBJ2-1	11	TRBV10-2	.	ASRTSGVGEQF
TRBJ2-1	10	TRBV10-1	few	ASSDIGDEQF
TRBJ2-1	13	TRBV10-3	few	AISEASPTYNEQF
TRBJ1-5	13	TRBV7-9	.	ASSLGSARQGPQH
TRBJ1-1	15	TRBV28	.	ASSLYGTGGPYTEAF
TRBJ1-1	11	TRBV2	.	ASSVVVGTEAF
TRBJ1-5	12	TRBV6-1	.	ASNEGGSNQPQH
TRBJ1-4	15	TRBV6-1	.	ASSEGPVPTTNEKLF
TRBJ2-7	16	TRBV7-6	.	ASSSRGSHRGGSYEQY
TRBJ2-7	14	TRBV4-1	.	ASSQQVSLISYEQY
TRBJ2-7	18	TRBV27	many	ASSLGRGTGVELAGYEQY
TRBJ1-1	14	TRBV6-6	.	ASSIGVGQGNTEAF
TRBJ1-1	12	TRBV10-3	.	AISQGQGAAEAF
TRBJ1-1	12	TRBV9	.	ASSQQGRNTEAF
TRBJ2-1	13	TRBV11-3	.	ASSSSGRADNEQF
TRBJ2-1	13	TRBV18	.	ASSPNRGHFNEQF
TRBJ2-4	11	TRBV6-1	once	ASSRDEKNIQY
TRBJ1-4	14	TRBV5-1	.	ASSRTGISTNEKLF
TRBJ1-2	12	TRBV19	many	ASSLFGEPLVNT
TRBJ2-3	12	TRBV7-2	.	ASSFQTGTDTQY